This is a list of T cell receptor beta chains from one sample in a study of early T cells in non-severe SARS-CoV-2 infection. TCRdb recomputed calls from the 5' RACE reads with MiXCR, one row per CDR3 protein. The profile shows about 33,000 distinct CDR3 sequences, about 5% of them singletons. Sequenced input: whole blood. The receptors shown here come from an adult who was a healthcare worker with PCR-confirmed SARS-CoV-2 infection or an uninfected control (not recorded which). Each CDR3 is given with its conserved first and last residue. The D gene is left open where the match is weak. Size is omitted from some rows. Given values are once, few, many or a class for expanded clones.

D gene: -
V gene: TRBV5-1
clone size: many
J gene: TRBJ1-1
CDR3 DNA: TGCGCCAGCAGCTTTAACAGCCGGAACACTGAAGCTTTCTTT
CDR3 protein: CASSFNSRNTEAFF

D gene: -
V gene: TRBV6-5
clone size: many
J gene: TRBJ2-7
CDR3 DNA: TGTGCCAGCAGTTACGGCTGGGGGAGCTCCTACGAGCAGTACTTC
CDR3 protein: CASSYGWGSSYEQYF

D gene: -
V gene: TRBV20-1
clone size: many
J gene: TRBJ2-1
CDR3 DNA: TGCAGTGTATCCGGGACTCGCTCCTACAATGAGCAGTTCTTC
CDR3 protein: CSVSGTRSYNEQFF

D gene: -
V gene: TRBV6-5
clone size: few
J gene: TRBJ2-5
CDR3 DNA: TGTGCCAGCAGACCTGGACGGCCGGGAGAGACCCAGTACTTC
CDR3 protein: CASRPGRPGETQYF

D gene: -
V gene: TRBV2
clone size: many
J gene: TRBJ2-1
CDR3 DNA: TGTGCCAGCAGTGATGCCCCGGCGGAACCGGGGGCGGGTGAGCAGTTCTTC
CDR3 protein: CASSDAPAEPGAGEQFF

D gene: TRBD1
V gene: TRBV12-3/TRBV12-4
clone size: few
J gene: TRBJ1-2
CDR3 DNA: TGTGCCAGCAGTCCCGGGACAGGGGTGAGGGGCTACACCTTC
CDR3 protein: CASSPGTGVRGYTF

D gene: TRBD1
V gene: TRBV6-1
clone size: many
J gene: TRBJ1-2
CDR3 DNA: TGTGCCAGCAGTAGCCAGGGGGACCTTAACTATGGCTACACCTTC
CDR3 protein: CASSSQGDLNYGYTF

D gene: -
V gene: TRBV29-1
clone size: many
J gene: TRBJ1-2
CDR3 DNA: TGCAGCGTTGATGGGGCCGGGTATGGCTACACCTTC
CDR3 protein: CSVDGAGYGYTF

D gene: TRBD1
V gene: TRBV20-1
clone size: many
J gene: TRBJ1-2
CDR3 DNA: TGCAGTGCTAGCCCTACAGGGGTCTATGGCTACACCTTC
CDR3 protein: CSASPTGVYGYTF

D gene: TRBD2
V gene: TRBV6-2/TRBV6-3
clone size: -
J gene: TRBJ2-7
CDR3 DNA: TGTGCCAGCAGAGCTAGCGGGGGCTACGAGCAGTACTTC
CDR3 protein: CASRASGGYEQYF

D gene: TRBD1
V gene: TRBV27
clone size: -
J gene: TRBJ1-1
CDR3 DNA: TGTGCCAGCAGTTTATTCCTCCCGGGACAGGGACCAAAGGTCGGAACTTTCTTT
CDR3 protein: CASSLFLPGQGPKVGTFF

D gene: -
V gene: TRBV20-1
clone size: many
J gene: TRBJ1-1
CDR3 DNA: TGCAGTGCTTCTCAGGCCCTCAGGGGCACTGAAGCTTTCTTT
CDR3 protein: CSASQALRGTEAFF

D gene: -
V gene: TRBV7-3
clone size: few
J gene: TRBJ1-1
CDR3 DNA: TGTGCCAGCAGCTTAGACAGAATGAACACTGAAGCTTTCTTT
CDR3 protein: CASSLDRMNTEAFF

D gene: -
V gene: TRBV20-1
clone size: many
J gene: TRBJ1-1
CDR3 DNA: TGCAGTGCTAGTGTGCCCCAAGTGAGTCACATGAACACTGAAGCTTTCTTT
CDR3 protein: CSASVPQVSHMNTEAFF

D gene: TRBD2
V gene: TRBV20-1
clone size: many
J gene: TRBJ2-1
CDR3 DNA: TGCAGTGCTTATCTAGCGGGGGGGCAGGAGGGTGAGCAGTTCTTC
CDR3 protein: CSAYLAGGQEGEQFF

D gene: TRBD1
V gene: TRBV27
clone size: few
J gene: TRBJ1-2
CDR3 DNA: TGTGCCAGCAGTCCCAGCCAGGGGGACTATGGCTACACCTTC
CDR3 protein: CASSPSQGDYGYTF

D gene: -
V gene: TRBV28
clone size: -
J gene: TRBJ1-2
CDR3 DNA: TGTGCCAGCAGTTCCTCGACACATAACTATGGCTACACCTTC
CDR3 protein: CASSSSTHNYGYTF

D gene: TRBD1
V gene: TRBV28
clone size: few
J gene: TRBJ1-3
CDR3 DNA: TGTGCCAGCAGTCCCTGGACAGGGACGGGAAACACCATATATTTT
CDR3 protein: CASSPWTGTGNTIYF

D gene: TRBD1
V gene: TRBV28
clone size: many
J gene: TRBJ1-2
CDR3 DNA: TGTGCCAGCAGTGGCTCACAGGGGGCAGCGAGCGGCTACACCTTC
CDR3 protein: CASSGSQGAASGYTF

D gene: -
V gene: TRBV18
clone size: many
J gene: TRBJ1-1
CDR3 DNA: TGTGCCAGCTCACCAGAACAGCAGAACACTGAAGCTTTCTTT
CDR3 protein: CASSPEQQNTEAFF

D gene: TRBD2
V gene: TRBV7-3
clone size: many
J gene: TRBJ2-1
CDR3 DNA: TGTGCCAGCAGCTTAGCGGGGGGTACCAATGAGCAGTTCTTC
CDR3 protein: CASSLAGGTNEQFF

D gene: -
V gene: TRBV7-9
clone size: many
J gene: TRBJ2-2
CDR3 DNA: TGTGCCAGCAGCTTGCAAACCGGGACCGGGGAGCTGTTTTTT
CDR3 protein: CASSLQTGTGELFF

D gene: TRBD2
V gene: TRBV20-1
clone size: many
J gene: TRBJ2-3
CDR3 DNA: TGCAGTGCTAGAAAAGCGGGGGGCCGAGATACGCAGTATTTT
CDR3 protein: CSARKAGGRDTQYF

D gene: -
V gene: TRBV11-1
clone size: -
J gene: TRBJ2-3
CDR3 DNA: TGTGCCAGCGGGGTTCGGGAAGATACGCAGTATTTT
CDR3 protein: CASGVREDTQYF

D gene: -
V gene: TRBV7-3
clone size: -
J gene: TRBJ2-2
CDR3 DNA: TGTGCCAGCAGCTTCTTGTCGGGGCCCGGCACCGGGGAGCTGTTTTTT
CDR3 protein: CASSFLSGPGTGELFF

D gene: -
V gene: TRBV12-3/TRBV12-4
clone size: few
J gene: TRBJ2-2
CDR3 DNA: TGTGCCAGCAACCCGATGGGGGTGACCGGGGAGCTGTTTTTT
CDR3 protein: CASNPMGVTGELFF

D gene: -
V gene: TRBV12-3/TRBV12-4
clone size: many
J gene: TRBJ1-3
CDR3 DNA: TGTGCCAGCAGTCACAGGGCCGGACTTGGAAACACCATATATTTT
CDR3 protein: CASSHRAGLGNTIYF

D gene: TRBD2
V gene: TRBV20-1
clone size: few
J gene: TRBJ2-3
CDR3 DNA: TGCAGTGCTAAAGGGACTAGCGGCACAGATACGCAGTATTTT
CDR3 protein: CSAKGTSGTDTQYF

D gene: TRBD1
V gene: TRBV5-6
clone size: many
J gene: TRBJ2-1
CDR3 DNA: TGTGCCAGCAGCTTGGCTACGGTACAGGGGGGCGGTGAGCAGTTCTTC
CDR3 protein: CASSLATVQGGGEQFF

D gene: TRBD1
V gene: TRBV27
clone size: many
J gene: TRBJ2-5
CDR3 DNA: TGTGCCAGCAGTACGTTCGGGACAGGGGAGACCCAGTACTTC
CDR3 protein: CASSTFGTGETQYF

D gene: TRBD1
V gene: TRBV29-1
clone size: few
J gene: TRBJ1-1
CDR3 DNA: TGCAGCGTTGAAACAGGGGTGGGCACTGAAGCTTTCTTT
CDR3 protein: CSVETGVGTEAFF

D gene: -
V gene: TRBV2
clone size: many
J gene: TRBJ2-1
CDR3 DNA: TGTGCCATGCGTCGGGGAGAATGGACCAATGAGCAGTTCTTC
CDR3 protein: CAMRRGEWTNEQFF

D gene: -
V gene: TRBV7-7
clone size: many
J gene: TRBJ2-1
CDR3 DNA: TGTGCCAGCAGCTTAGGCGTACAGGCCTACAATGAGCAGTTCTTC
CDR3 protein: CASSLGVQAYNEQFF

D gene: -
V gene: TRBV29-1
clone size: few
J gene: TRBJ2-7
CDR3 DNA: TGCAGCGTTGGGACAGACCTTACCTACGAGCAGTACTTC
CDR3 protein: CSVGTDLTYEQYF

D gene: -
V gene: TRBV7-2
clone size: many
J gene: TRBJ2-1
CDR3 DNA: TGTGCCAGCAGCCCAGGGTTGGGTATTGGCCTTAATGAGCAGTTCTTC
CDR3 protein: CASSPGLGIGLNEQFF

D gene: TRBD2
V gene: TRBV7-3
clone size: many
J gene: TRBJ2-3
CDR3 DNA: TGTGCCAGCAGCATCCTAGCGGGGGGAGTGGATACGCAGTATTTT
CDR3 protein: CASSILAGGVDTQYF

D gene: TRBD1
V gene: TRBV6-2/TRBV6-3
clone size: many
J gene: TRBJ2-1
CDR3 DNA: TGTGCCAGCAGTTACAAGGGACAGGGGACCTACAATGAGCAGTTCTTC
CDR3 protein: CASSYKGQGTYNEQFF

D gene: TRBD2
V gene: TRBV15
clone size: many
J gene: TRBJ2-1
CDR3 DNA: TGTGCCACCAGCAGAGTGCGGGGGAACTACAATGAGCAGTTCTTC
CDR3 protein: CATSRVRGNYNEQFF

D gene: TRBD1
V gene: TRBV6-5
clone size: many
J gene: TRBJ2-3
CDR3 DNA: TGTGCCAGCCGGGACAGGAGGCCCTCTAGCACAGATACGCAGTATTTT
CDR3 protein: CASRDRRPSSTDTQYF

D gene: TRBD1
V gene: TRBV4-2
clone size: many
J gene: TRBJ1-1
CDR3 DNA: TGTGCCAGCAGCCAAGAGGGGACAGGGGGCACTGAAGCTTTCTTT
CDR3 protein: CASSQEGTGGTEAFF

D gene: -
V gene: TRBV5-1
clone size: -
J gene: TRBJ2-2
CDR3 DNA: TGCGCCAGCAGCTTGTACGGGACCGGGGAGCTGTTTTTT
CDR3 protein: CASSLYGTGELFF

D gene: TRBD2
V gene: TRBV5-5
clone size: -
J gene: TRBJ2-5
CDR3 DNA: TGTGCCAGCAGCTTGGCCTGGACTAGTAGGGAGACCCAGTACTTC
CDR3 protein: CASSLAWTSRETQYF

D gene: -
V gene: TRBV6-6
clone size: -
J gene: TRBJ2-5
CDR3 DNA: TGTGCCAGCAGTTACTCGCAGGGGGGCCAAGAGACCCAGTACTTC
CDR3 protein: CASSYSQGGQETQYF

D gene: TRBD2
V gene: TRBV11-2
clone size: many
J gene: TRBJ2-1
CDR3 DNA: TGTGCCAGCAGCTTAACTAGCGGGGGGTACAATGAGCAGTTCTTC
CDR3 protein: CASSLTSGGYNEQFF

D gene: -
V gene: TRBV9
clone size: -
J gene: TRBJ2-2
CDR3 DNA: TGTGCCAGCAGCGTAGCAGGGATAGCCGGGGAGCTGTTTTTT
CDR3 protein: CASSVAGIAGELFF

D gene: -
V gene: TRBV7-6
clone size: many
J gene: TRBJ2-7
CDR3 DNA: TGTGCCAGCAGCTTAAACCGGGGTCCCGGGGACGAGCAGTACTTC
CDR3 protein: CASSLNRGPGDEQYF

D gene: -
V gene: TRBV13
clone size: many
J gene: TRBJ2-7
CDR3 DNA: TGTGCCAGCAGCTTAGCTGCGGGCGAGCAGTACTTC
CDR3 protein: CASSLAAGEQYF

D gene: -
V gene: TRBV5-4
clone size: many
J gene: TRBJ1-1
CDR3 DNA: TGTGCCAGCAGCTTGGATGCGTTTCGACAAGCTTTCTTT
CDR3 protein: CASSLDAFRQAFF

D gene: -
V gene: TRBV7-2
clone size: -
J gene: TRBJ2-5
CDR3 DNA: TGTGCCAGCAGCCCACCTTCAAAGGAGACCCAGTACTTC
CDR3 protein: CASSPPSKETQYF